This TCR beta chain was found in a study of tissue T cells after allogeneic stem cell transplantation. Autopsy tissues spanned esophagus to rectum, liver, skin, and lymphoid organs including spleen. Study outcomes and limitations: Only a limited share of tissue TCRs appeared in blood or spleen. Few T cell clones were shared across patients, but motif clusters showed tissue-specific shared signatures.

This CDR3 spans 15 amino acids. V lost 0 bases, J lost 2 bases, and 2 bases stayed unmatched. Germline V gene lookup returns CDR1 SGHAT and CDR2 FQDESV (reference sequence). Details on this clone: The antigen is undetermined.

Method: immunoSEQ multiplex PCR; TCRdb's copy keeps in-frame clones and lacks some. The sample lists 7,500 to 10,000 clones; 60% were seen once. The source of this sequence is a woman aged 18 to 55 with breast cancer. The starting material was tissue from the jejunum, obtained at autopsy. The chain links TRBV11-1 to TRBJ2-5; TRBD2 matches at 8 bases. CDR3 loop: CASSLAAGVQETQYF. The CDR3 coding sequence is TGTGCCAGCAGCTTAGCAGCGGGAGTTCAAGAGACCCAGTACTTC.